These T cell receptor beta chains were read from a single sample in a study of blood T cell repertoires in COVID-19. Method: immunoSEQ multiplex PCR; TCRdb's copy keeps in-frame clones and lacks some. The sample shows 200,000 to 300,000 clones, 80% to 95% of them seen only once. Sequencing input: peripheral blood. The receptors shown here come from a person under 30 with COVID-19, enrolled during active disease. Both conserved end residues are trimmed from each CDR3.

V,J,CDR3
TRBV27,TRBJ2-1,ASGLAGGSGWNEQF
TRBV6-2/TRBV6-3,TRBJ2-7,ASSYFALRDYEQY
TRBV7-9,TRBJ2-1,ASSWAGINEQF
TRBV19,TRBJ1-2,ASSPGGMGYGYT
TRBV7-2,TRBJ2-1,ASSLGTSGSNEQF
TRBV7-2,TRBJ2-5,ASSSNHQGETQY
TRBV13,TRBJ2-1,ASSFGTSGIGNEQF
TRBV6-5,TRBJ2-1,ASSQTSYYNEQF
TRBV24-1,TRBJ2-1,ATSDPVRGQGSSYNEQF
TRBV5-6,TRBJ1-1,ASSFGQGREAF
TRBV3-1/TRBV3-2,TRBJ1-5,ASSQERGSNQPQH
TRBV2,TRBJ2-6,ASSDSSGANVLT
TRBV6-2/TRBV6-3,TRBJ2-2,ASSRTGGTGELF
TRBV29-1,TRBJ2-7,SVQDTTYEQY